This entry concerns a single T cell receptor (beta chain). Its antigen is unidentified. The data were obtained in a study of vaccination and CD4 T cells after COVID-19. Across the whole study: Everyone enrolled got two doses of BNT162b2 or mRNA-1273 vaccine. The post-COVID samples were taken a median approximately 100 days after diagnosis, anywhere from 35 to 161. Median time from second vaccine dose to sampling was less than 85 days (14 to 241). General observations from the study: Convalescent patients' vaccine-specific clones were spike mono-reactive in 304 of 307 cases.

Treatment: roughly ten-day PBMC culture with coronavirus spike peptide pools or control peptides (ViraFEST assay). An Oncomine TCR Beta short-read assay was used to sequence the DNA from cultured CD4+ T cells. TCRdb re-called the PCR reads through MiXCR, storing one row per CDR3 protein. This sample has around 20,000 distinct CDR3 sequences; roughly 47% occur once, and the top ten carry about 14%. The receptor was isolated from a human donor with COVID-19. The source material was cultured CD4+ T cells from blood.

The chain's CDR3 is CASSGAAGGGEQFF. CDR3 DNA: TGTGCCAGCAGCGGTGCGGCGGGGGGCGGTGAGCAGTTCTTC. This sequence joins TRBV9 and TRBJ2-1; 8 nucleotides line up with TRBD2. Germline V gene data show CDR1 as SGDLS and CDR2 as YYNGEE. The CDR3 totals 14 residues. With V trimmed by 3 bases and J by 9 bases, 8 bases remained unmatched. Complete variable domain (other parts from reference TRBV9 and TRBJ2-1): DSGVTQTPKHLITATGQRVTLRCSPRSGDLSVYWYQQSLDQGLQFLIQYYNGEERAKGNILERFSAQQFPDLHSELNLSSLELGDSALYFCASSGAAGGGEQFFGPGTRLTVL.